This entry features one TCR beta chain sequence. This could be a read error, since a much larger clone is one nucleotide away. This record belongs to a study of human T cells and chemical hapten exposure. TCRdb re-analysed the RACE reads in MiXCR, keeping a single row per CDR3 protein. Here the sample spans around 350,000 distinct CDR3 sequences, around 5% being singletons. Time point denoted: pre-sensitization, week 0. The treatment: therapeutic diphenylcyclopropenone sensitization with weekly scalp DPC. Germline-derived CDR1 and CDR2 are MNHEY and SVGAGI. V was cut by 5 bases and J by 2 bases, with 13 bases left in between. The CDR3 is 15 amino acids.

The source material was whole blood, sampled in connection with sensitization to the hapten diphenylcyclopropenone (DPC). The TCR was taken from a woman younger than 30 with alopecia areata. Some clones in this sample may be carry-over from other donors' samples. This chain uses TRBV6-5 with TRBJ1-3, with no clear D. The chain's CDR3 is CASSQYWVAGNTIYF. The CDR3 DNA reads TGTGCCAGCAGTCAATACTGGGTGGCTGGAAACACCATATATTTT.